This TCR beta chain was retrieved from a study of glioma-infiltrating T cells. The V gene's germline CDR1 is MNHNS and CDR2 SASEGT. The CDR3 runs 16 residues. Trimming stripped 5 bases from V and 2 bases from J, with 16 bases between. About this clonotype itself: A much bigger clone sits one base away, suggesting this may be a read error.

Amplification of TCR alpha and beta CDR3 regions from RNA used iRepertoire nested multiplex PCR. TCRdb fed the multiplex PCR reads into MiXCR, producing one record per CDR3 protein. The sample carries some 120,000 distinct CDR3 sequences, more than 20% recorded once. Sequences were obtained from glioma tissue, nonneoplastic brain tissue, or PBMCs (not recorded which). The chain carries TRBV6-1 and TRBJ2-4, with D tentatively TRBD1 or TRBD2 (6 bases each). The sequence was collected from a human donor with low-grade glioma or glioblastoma, undergoing nonglioma brain surgery, or in good health (not recorded which). The CDR3 reads CASSWPRGLPKNIQYF. CDR3 coding DNA: TGTGCCAGCAGTTGGCCACGGGGGCTACCCAAAAACATTCAGTACTTC.